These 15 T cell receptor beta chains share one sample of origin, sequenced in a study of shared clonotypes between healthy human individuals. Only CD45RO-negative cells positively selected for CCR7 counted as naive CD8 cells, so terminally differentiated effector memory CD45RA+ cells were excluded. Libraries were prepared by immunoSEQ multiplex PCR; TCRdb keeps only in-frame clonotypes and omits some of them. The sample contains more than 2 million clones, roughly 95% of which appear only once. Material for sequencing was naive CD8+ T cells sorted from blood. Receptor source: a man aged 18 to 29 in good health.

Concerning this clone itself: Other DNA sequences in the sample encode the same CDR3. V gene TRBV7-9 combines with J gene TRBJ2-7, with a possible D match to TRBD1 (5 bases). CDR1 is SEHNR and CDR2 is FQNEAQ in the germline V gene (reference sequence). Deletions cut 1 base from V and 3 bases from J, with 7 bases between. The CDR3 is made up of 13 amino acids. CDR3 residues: CASSLGRDYEQYF. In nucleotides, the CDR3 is TGTGCCAGCAGCTTAGGCAGGGACTACGAGCAGTACTTC.

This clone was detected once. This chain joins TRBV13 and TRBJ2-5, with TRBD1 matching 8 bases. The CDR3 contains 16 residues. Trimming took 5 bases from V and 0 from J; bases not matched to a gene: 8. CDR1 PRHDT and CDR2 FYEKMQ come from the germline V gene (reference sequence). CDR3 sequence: CASSRGGTGDQETQYF. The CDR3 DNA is TGTGCCAGCAGCCGAGGGGGGACAGGAGACCAAGAGACCCAGTACTTC.

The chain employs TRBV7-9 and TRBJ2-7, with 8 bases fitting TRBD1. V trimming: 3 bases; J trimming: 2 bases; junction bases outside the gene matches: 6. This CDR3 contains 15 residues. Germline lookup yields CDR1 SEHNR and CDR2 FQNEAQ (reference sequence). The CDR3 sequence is CASSFSETGAYEQYF. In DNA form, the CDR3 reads TGTGCCAGCAGCTTTTCCGAGACAGGGGCCTACGAGCAGTACTTC.

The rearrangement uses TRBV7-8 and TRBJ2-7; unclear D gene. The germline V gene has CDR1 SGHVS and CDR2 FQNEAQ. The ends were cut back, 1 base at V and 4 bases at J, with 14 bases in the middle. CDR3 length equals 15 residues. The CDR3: CASSLGASSFYEQYF. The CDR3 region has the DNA TGTGCCAGCAGCTTAGGAGCCTCTTCTTTTTACGAGCAGTACTTC.

CDR3 bases: TGTGCCTGGGGGTATAGCTATGGCTACACCTTC. It specifies CAWGYSYGYTF. The chain couples TRBV30 to TRBJ1-2; no clear D. The germline V gene has CDR1 GTSNPN and CDR2 SVGIG (reference sequence). Trimming left V 5 bases short and J 4 bases short, with 8 bases between. The CDR3 spans 11 residues.

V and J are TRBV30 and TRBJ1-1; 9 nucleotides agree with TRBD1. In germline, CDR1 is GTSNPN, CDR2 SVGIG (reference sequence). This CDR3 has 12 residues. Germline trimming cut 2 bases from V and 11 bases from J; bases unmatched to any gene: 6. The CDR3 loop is CAWSPGTGYAFF. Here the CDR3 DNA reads TGTGCCTGGAGTCCCGGGACAGGGTATGCTTTCTTT.

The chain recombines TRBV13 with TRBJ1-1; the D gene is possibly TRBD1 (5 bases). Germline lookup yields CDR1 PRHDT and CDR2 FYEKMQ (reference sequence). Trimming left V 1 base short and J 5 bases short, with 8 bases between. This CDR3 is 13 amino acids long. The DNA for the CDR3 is TGTGCCAGCAGCTTAGTGGGGGAAACTGAAGCTTTCTTT. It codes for CASSLVGETEAFF.

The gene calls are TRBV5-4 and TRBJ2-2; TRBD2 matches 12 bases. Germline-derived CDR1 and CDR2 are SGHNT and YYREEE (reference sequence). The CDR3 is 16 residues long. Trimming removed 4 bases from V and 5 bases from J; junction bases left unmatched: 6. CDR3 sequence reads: CASSPGLAGVTGELFF. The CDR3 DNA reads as TGTGCCAGCAGCCCGGGACTAGCGGGTGTAACCGGGGAGCTGTTTTTT.

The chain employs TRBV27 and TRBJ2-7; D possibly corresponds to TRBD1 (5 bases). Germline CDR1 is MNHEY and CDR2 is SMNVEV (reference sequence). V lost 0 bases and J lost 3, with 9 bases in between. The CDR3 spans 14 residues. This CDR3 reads CASSLSDSHYEQYF. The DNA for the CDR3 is TGTGCCAGCAGTTTATCCGACAGCCACTACGAGCAGTACTTC.

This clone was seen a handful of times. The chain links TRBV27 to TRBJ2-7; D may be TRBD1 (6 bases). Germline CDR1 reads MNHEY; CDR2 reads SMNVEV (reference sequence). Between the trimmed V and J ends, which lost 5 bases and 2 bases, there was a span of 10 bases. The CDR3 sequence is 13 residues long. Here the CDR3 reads CASSNRDPYEQYF. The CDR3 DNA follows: TGTGCCAGCAGTAACAGGGACCCCTACGAGCAGTACTTC.

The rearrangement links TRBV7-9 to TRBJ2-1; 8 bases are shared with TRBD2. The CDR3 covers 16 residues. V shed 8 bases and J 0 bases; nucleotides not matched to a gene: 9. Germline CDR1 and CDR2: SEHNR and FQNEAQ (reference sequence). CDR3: CASHPVSGSSYNEQFF. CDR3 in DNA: TGTGCCAGCCATCCCGTCAGCGGGAGCTCCTACAATGAGCAGTTCTTC.

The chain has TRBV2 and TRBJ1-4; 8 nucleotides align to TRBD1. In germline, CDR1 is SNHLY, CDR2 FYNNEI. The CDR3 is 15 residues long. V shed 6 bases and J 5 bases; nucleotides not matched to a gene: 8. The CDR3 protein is CASRQTRTGNEKLFF. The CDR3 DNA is TGTGCCAGCAGACAGACCAGGACAGGGAATGAAAAACTGTTTTTT.

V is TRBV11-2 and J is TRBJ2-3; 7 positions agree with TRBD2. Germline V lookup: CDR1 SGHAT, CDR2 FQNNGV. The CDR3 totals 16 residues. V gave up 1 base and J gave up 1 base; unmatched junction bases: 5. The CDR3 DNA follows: TGTGCCAGCAGCTTAGCTATGGGGGGGGGCACAGATACGCAGTATTTT. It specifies CASSLAMGGGTDTQYF.

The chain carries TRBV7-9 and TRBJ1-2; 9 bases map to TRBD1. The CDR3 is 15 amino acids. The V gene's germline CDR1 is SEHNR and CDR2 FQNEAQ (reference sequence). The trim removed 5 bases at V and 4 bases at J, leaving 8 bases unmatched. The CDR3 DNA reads TGTGCCAGCAGCGAAACAGGGGGCGTTCGCTATGGCTACACCTTC. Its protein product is CASSETGGVRYGYTF.

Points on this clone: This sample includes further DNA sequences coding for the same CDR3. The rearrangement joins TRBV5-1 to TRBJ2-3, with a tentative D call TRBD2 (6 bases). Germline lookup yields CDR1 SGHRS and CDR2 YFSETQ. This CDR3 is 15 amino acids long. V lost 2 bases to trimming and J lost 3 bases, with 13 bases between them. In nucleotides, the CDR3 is TGCGCCAGCAGCTTAGTGGGACTTTTAACAGATACGCAGTATTTT. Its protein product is CASSLVGLLTDTQYF.